The clone carrying this TCR beta chain turned up a few times. The antigen remains undetermined. Quantitative barcoded 5'-RACE was used to prepare TCR beta libraries. Each CDR3 protein gets one entry after TCRdb re-called the 5' RACE reads with MiXCR. The sample holds fewer than 750,000 distinct CDR3 sequences; around a fifth are singletons and the top ten take under 20%. Germline V lookup: CDR1 MGHRA, CDR2 YSYEKL. Trimming removed 1 base at V and 9 bases at J, with 13 bases between. This CDR3 comprises 15 residues. This sample was included in a study of CD8 T cells in ankylosing spondylitis. Study-level points and caveats: Disease-associated clones were reportedly significantly overrepresented in matched ankylosing spondylitis synovial fluid. Ankylosing spondylitis blood seemed to carry a telltale TCR beta motif made of under ten highly homologous variants.

J is TRBJ1-6 and V is TRBV4-1, with TRBD1 as a possible D gene (6 bases). The clonotype comes from a male donor with ankylosing spondylitis. The sequenced sample consisted of blood, either unsorted or a sorted T cell fraction (not recorded which). CDR3 protein: CASSQGRGSGSPLHF. The CDR3 region has the DNA TGCGCCAGCAGCCAAGGGAGGGGGTCAGGTTCACCCCTCCACTTT.